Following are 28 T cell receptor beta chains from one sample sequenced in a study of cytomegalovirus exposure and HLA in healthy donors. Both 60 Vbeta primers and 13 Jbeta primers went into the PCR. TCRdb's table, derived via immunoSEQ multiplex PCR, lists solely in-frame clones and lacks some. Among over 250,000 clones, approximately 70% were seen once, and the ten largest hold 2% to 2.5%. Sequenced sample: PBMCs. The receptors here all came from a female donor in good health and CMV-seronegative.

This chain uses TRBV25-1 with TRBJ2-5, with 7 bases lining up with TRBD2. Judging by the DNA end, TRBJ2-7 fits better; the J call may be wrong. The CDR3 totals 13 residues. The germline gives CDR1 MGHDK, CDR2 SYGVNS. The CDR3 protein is CASSPAGAYEQYF. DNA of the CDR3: TGTGCCAGCAGTCCGGCGGGAGCCTACGAGCAGTACTTC.

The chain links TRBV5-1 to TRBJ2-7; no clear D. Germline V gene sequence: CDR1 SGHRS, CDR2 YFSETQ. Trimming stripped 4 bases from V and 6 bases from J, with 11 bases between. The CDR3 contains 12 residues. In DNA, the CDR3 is TGCGCCAGCAGCGCATACACCTCCGAGCAGTACTTC. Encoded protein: CASSAYTSEQYF.

The CDR3 coding sequence is TGTGCCTGGAGGCCGCACACTAACTATGGCTACACCTTC. It specifies CAWRPHTNYGYTF. This sequence joins TRBV30 and TRBJ1-2; D not certain. The CDR3 is made up of 13 amino acids. Trimming pared 3 bases from V and 0 bases from J, leaving 8 bases between. Germline V lookup: CDR1 GTSNPN, CDR2 SVGIG (reference sequence).

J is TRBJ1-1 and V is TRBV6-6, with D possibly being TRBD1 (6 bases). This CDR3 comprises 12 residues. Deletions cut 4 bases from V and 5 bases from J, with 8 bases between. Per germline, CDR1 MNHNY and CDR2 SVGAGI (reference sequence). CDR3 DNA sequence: TGTGCCAGCAGTTCGGACAGAACTGAAGCTTTCTTT. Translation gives CASSSDRTEAFF.

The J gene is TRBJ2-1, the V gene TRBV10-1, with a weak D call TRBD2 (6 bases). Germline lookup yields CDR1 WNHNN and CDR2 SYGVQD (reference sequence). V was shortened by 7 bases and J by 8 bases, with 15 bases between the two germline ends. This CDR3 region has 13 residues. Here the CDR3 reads CASTREMGDEQFF. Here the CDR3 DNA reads TGCGCCAGCACCCGGGAGATGGGCGATGAGCAGTTCTTC.

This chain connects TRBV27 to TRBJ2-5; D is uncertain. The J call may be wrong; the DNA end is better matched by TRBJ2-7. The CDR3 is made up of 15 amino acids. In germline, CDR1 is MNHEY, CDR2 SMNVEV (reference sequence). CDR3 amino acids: CASSSHKYSSYEQYF. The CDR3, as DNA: TGTGCCAGCAGTTCTCACAAGTATAGCTCCTACGAGCAGTACTTC.

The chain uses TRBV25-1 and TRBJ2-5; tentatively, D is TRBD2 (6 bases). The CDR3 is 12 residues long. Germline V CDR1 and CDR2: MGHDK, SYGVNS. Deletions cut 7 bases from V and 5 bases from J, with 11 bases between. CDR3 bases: TGTGCCAGCATGAGGGGAGGCGAGACCCAGTACTTC. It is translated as CASMRGGETQYF.

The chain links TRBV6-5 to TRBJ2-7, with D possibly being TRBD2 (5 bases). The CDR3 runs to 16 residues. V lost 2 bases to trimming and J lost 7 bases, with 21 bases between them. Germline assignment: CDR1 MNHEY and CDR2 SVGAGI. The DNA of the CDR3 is TGTGCCAGCAGTTACAGGCCCCAGGACTCCCCGGGGGAGCAGTACTTC. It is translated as CASSYRPQDSPGEQYF.

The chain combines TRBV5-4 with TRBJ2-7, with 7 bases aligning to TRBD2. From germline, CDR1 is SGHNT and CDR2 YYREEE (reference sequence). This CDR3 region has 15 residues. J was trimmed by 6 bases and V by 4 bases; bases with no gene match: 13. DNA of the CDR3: TGTGCCAGCAGCGCACCGGGACTACCGGCGTCCGAGCAGTACTTC. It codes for CASSAPGLPASEQYF.

The CDR3 is CASSLVSGNYYEQYF. DNA of the CDR3: TGTGCCAGCAGCTTGGTATCCGGTAACTACTACGAGCAGTACTTC. The chain joins TRBV5-6 to TRBJ2-7; D not resolved. This CDR3 spans 15 amino acids. The germline V gene has CDR1 SGHDT and CDR2 YYEEEE. V lost 0 bases and J lost 3, with 13 bases in between.

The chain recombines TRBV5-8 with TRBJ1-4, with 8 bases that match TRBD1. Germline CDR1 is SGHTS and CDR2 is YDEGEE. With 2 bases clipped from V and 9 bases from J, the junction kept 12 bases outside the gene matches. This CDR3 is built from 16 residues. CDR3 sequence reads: CASSFVGTGIHQKLFF. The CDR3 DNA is TGTGCCAGCAGCTTTGTGGGGACAGGCATCCATCAAAAACTGTTTTTT. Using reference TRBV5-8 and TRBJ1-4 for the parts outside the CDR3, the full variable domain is EAGVTQSPTHLIKTRGQQATLRCSPISGHTSVYWYQQALGLGLQFLLWYDEGEERNRGNFPPRFSGRQFPNYSSELNVNALELEDSALYLCASSFVGTGIHQKLFFGSGTQLSVL.

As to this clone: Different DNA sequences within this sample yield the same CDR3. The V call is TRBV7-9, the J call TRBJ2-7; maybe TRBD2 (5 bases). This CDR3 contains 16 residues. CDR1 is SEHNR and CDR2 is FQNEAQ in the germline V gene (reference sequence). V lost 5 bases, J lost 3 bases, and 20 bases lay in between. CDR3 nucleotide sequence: TGTGCCAGCAGCCATGGGAATGAGGGCTGGGTCTACGAGCAGTACTTC. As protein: CASSHGNEGWVYEQYF.

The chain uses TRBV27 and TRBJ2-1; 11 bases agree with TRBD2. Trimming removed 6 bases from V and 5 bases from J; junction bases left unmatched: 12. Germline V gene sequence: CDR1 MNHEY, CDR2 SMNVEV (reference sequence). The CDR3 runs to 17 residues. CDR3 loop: CASRVTSGTPAHNEQFF. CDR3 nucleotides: TGTGCCAGCAGAGTGACTAGCGGGACACCCGCTCACAATGAGCAGTTCTTC.

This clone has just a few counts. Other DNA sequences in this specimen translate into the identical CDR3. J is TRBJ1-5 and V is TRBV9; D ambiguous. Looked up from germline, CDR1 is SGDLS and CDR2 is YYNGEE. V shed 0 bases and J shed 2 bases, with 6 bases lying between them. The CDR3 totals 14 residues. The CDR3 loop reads CASSVDGGNQPQHF. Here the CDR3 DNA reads TGTGCCAGCAGCGTAGACGGGGGCAATCAGCCCCAGCATTTT.

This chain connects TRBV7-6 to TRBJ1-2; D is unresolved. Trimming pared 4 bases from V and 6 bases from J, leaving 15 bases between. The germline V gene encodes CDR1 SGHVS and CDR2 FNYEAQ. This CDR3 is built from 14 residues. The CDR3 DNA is TGTGCCAGCAGCTCCGCCCCCGCTACAGATGGCTACACCTTC. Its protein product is CASSSAPATDGYTF.

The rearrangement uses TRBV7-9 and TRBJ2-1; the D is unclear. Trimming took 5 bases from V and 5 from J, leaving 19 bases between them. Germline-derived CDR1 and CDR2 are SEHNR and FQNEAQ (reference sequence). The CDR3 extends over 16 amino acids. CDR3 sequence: CASSPPAVTPHNEQFF. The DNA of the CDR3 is TGTGCCAGCAGCCCCCCGGCAGTGACTCCCCACAATGAGCAGTTCTTC.

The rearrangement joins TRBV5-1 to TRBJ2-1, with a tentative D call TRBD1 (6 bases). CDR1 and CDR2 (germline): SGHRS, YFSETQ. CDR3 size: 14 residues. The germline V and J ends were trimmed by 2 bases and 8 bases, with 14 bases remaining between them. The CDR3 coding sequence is TGCGCCAGCAGCTTTGGATGGGGGCCGGATGAGCAGTTCTTC. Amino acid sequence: CASSFGWGPDEQFF.

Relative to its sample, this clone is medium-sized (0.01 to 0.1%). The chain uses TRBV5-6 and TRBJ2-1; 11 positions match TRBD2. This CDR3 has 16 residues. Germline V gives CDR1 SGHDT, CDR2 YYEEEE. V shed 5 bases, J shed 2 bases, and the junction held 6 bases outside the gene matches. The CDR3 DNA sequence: TGTGCCAGCAGAGAAGATAGCGGGAGGGCCTACAATGAGCAGTTCTTC. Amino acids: CASREDSGRAYNEQFF.

Here the CDR3 reads CASSIAPIGYNEQFF. In DNA form, the CDR3 reads TGTGCCAGTAGTATAGCTCCCATCGGCTACAATGAGCAGTTCTTC. The chain has TRBV19 and TRBJ2-1; D not resolved. Between the trimmed V and J ends, which lost 1 base and 3 bases, there was a span of 10 bases. Germline assignment: CDR1 LNHDA and CDR2 SQIVND (reference sequence). CDR3 length equals 15 residues.

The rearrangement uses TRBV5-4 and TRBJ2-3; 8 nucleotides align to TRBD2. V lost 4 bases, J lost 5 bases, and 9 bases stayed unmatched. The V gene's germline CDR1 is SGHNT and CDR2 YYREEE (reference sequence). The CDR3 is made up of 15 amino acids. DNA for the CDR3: TGTGCCAGCAGCCCTAAGCGGGAGTGGGAAGATACGCAGTATTTT. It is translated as CASSPKREWEDTQYF.

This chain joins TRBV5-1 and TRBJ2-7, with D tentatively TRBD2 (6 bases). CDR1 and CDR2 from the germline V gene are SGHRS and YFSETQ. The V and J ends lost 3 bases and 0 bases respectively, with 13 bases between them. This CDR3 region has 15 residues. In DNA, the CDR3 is TGCGCCAGCAGCTATACAGCGGGCGACTCCTACGAGCAGTACTTC. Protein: CASSYTAGDSYEQYF. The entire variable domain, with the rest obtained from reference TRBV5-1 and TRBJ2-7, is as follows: KAGVTQTPRYLIKTRGQQVTLSCSPISGHRSVSWYQQTPGQGLQFLFEYFSETQRNKGNFPGRFSGRQFSNSRSEMNVSTLELGDSALYLCASSYTAGDSYEQYFGPGTRLTVT.

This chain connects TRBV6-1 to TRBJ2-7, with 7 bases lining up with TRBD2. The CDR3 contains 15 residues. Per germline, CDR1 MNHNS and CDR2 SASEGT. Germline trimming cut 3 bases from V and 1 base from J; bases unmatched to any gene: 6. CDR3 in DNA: TGTGCCAGCAGTGAGCCAGCGGGGAAGTCCTACGAGCAGTACTTC. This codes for CASSEPAGKSYEQYF.

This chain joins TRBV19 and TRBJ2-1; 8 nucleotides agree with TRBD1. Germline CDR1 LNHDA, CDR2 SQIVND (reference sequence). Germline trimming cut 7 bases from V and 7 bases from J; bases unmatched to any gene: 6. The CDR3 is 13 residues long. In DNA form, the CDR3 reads TGTGCCAGTATATCCAGGGGGCGTAATGAGCAGTTCTTC. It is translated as CASISRGRNEQFF.

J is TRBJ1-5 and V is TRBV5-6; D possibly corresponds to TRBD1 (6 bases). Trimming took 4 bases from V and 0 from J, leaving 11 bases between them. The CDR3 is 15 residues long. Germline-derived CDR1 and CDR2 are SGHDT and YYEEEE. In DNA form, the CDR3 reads TGTGCCAGCAGCCCGGGACACTATAGCAATCAGCCCCAGCATTTT. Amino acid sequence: CASSPGHYSNQPQHF.

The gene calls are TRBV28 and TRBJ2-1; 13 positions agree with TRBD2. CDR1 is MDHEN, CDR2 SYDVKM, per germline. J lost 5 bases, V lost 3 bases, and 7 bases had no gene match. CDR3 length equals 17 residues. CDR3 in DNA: TGTGCCAGCAGTTTGAGAAGGACTAGCGGGAGAAACAATGAGCAGTTCTTC. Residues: CASSLRRTSGRNNEQFF.

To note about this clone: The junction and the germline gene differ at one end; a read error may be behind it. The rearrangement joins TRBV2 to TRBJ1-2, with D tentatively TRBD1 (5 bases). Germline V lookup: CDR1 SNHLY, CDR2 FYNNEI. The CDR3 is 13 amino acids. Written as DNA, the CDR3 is TGTGCCAGCAGCGAAGCGACAGTTAACGGCTACACCTTC. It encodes CASSEATVNGYTF.

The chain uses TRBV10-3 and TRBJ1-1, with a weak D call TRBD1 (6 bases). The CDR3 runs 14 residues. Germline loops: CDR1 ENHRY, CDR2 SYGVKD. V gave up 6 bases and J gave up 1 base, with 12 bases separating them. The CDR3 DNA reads TGTGCCATCAGGGGGGACACTTCGAACACTGAAGCTTTCTTT. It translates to CAIRGDTSNTEAFF.

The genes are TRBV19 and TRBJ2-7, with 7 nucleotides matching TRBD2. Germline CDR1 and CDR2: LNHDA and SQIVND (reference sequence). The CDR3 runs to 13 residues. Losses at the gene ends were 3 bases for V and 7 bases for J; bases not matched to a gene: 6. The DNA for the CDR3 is TGTGCCAGTAGTATCGCGGGAGTGAGTGAGCAGTACTTC. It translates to CASSIAGVSEQYF.